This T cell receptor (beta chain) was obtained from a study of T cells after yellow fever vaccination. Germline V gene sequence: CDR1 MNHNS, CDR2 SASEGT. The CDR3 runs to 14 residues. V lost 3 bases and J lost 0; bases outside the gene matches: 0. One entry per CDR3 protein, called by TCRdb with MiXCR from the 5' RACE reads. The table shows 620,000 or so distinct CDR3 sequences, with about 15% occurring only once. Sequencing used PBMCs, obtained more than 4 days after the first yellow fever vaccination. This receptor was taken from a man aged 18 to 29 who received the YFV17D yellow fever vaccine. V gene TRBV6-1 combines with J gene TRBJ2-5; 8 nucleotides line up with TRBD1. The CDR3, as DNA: TGTGCCAGCAGTGAGGACAGGGACCAAGAGACCCAGTACTTC. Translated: CASSEDRDQETQYF.